A single sample is the source of the 18 T cell receptor beta chains below, sequenced in a study of shared clonotypes between healthy human individuals. Method: immunoSEQ multiplex PCR; TCRdb's copy keeps in-frame clones and lacks some. The data contain some 240,000 clones, 65% of them seen just once; the ten biggest clones take up 8.5% to 14%. The source material was memory CD4+ T cells sorted from blood. Specified subset: CD45RA-negative fraction. The receptors derive from a man aged 25-45 years in good health.

V and J are TRBV5-4 and TRBJ2-3; TRBD2 agrees at 9 bases. The CDR3 consists of 16 residues. Germline trimming cut 0 bases from V and 1 base from J; bases unmatched to any gene: 3. Germline V gene lookup returns CDR1 SGHNT and CDR2 YYREEE (reference sequence). For the CDR3, the DNA is TGTGCCAGCAGCTTGGGGGTAGCGGGAGGCACAGATACGCAGTATTTT. Translated, it gives CASSLGVAGGTDTQYF.

This clone has only a few counts. The rearrangement uses TRBV7-7 and TRBJ2-7; perhaps TRBD1 as D (5 bases). The ends were cut back, 1 base at V and 5 bases at J, with 9 bases in the middle. The CDR3 is made up of 13 amino acids. CDR1 is SSHAT and CDR2 is FNYEAQ in the germline V gene (reference sequence). The CDR3 nucleotides read TGTGCCAGCAGCTTAGATCAGACAGACGAGCAGTACTTC. Its protein is CASSLDQTDEQYF.

The count of this clone is one. The rearrangement uses TRBV4-1 and TRBJ2-2, with D uncertain. The CDR3 has 16 residues. The germline CDR1 and CDR2 sequences are MGHRA and YSYEKL. Trimming shortened V by 1 base and J by 6 bases, and 15 bases separated the two germline ends. The chain's CDR3 is CASSQVNMGFPGELFF. The DNA of the CDR3 is TGCGCCAGCAGCCAAGTTAATATGGGTTTCCCCGGGGAGCTGTTTTTT.

This clone has more than one count but fewer than ten. J is TRBJ1-2 and V is TRBV28; D is unresolved. The V gene's germline CDR1 is MDHEN and CDR2 SYDVKM. Trimming took off 7 bases at V and 8 bases at J, with 23 bases between the two ends. CDR3 length: 15 amino acids. In DNA form, the CDR3 reads TGTGCCAGCAATCCGAACCCGAGGACCCTCGGCGGCTACACCTTC. Its translation is CASNPNPRTLGGYTF.

The sample holds one count of this clone. The V and J genes are TRBV11-2 and TRBJ2-3; TRBD1 is a possible D gene (5 bases). Trimming pared 0 bases from V and 6 bases from J, leaving 10 bases between. This CDR3 region has 14 residues. Germline values: CDR1 SGHAT, CDR2 FQNNGV. The CDR3 nucleotides are TGTGCCAGCAGCTTAGAATGGGGCTATGATACGCAGTATTTT. As protein: CASSLEWGYDTQYF.

The V gene is TRBV5-1, the J gene TRBJ2-7; no clear D. V gave up 0 bases and J gave up 7 bases, with 14 bases separating them. The CDR3 loop spans 14 amino acids. The germline gives CDR1 SGHRS, CDR2 YFSETQ. The CDR3 bases are TGCGCCAGCAGCTTGGAGCAGTTGGGGTTGGAGCAGTACTTC. Encoded protein: CASSLEQLGLEQYF.

This clone was observed once. This chain joins TRBV10-3 and TRBJ2-7; D remains ambiguous. V lost 0 bases and J 3 bases, leaving 12 bases between the germline ends. Germline V gene lookup returns CDR1 ENHRY and CDR2 SYGVKD. This CDR3 comprises 15 residues. The CDR3 region has the DNA TGTGCCATCAGTGAGTCCCTCTCCAGGAACTACGAGCAGTACTTC. This encodes CAISESLSRNYEQYF.

In DNA form, the CDR3 reads TGTGCCAGCAGTACGAAAGTTAGCACAGATACGCAGTATTTT. Its protein is CASSTKVSTDTQYF. The V and J genes are TRBV27 and TRBJ2-3, with D hard to call. The V end lost 5 bases, the J end lost 0 bases, and 9 bases lay between the germline ends. The CDR3 extends over 14 amino acids. The germline V gene has CDR1 MNHEY and CDR2 SMNVEV (reference sequence).

The chain couples TRBV11-2 to TRBJ2-5; 10 nucleotides line up with TRBD2. J lost 4 bases, V lost 5 bases, and 16 bases had no gene match. The CDR3 extends over 18 amino acids. Germline V gives CDR1 SGHAT, CDR2 FQNNGV. The CDR3: CASSPGGSGRLSSETQYF. CDR3 sequence (DNA): TGTGCCAGCAGCCCCGGGGGTAGCGGGAGGCTGAGCTCAGAGACCCAGTACTTC. Looking up the rest from reference TRBV11-2 and TRBJ2-5 gives the full variable domain: EAGVAQSPRYKIIEKRQSVAFWCNPISGHATLYWYQQILGQGPKLLIQFQNNGVVDDSQLPKDRFSAERLKGVDSTLKIQPAKLEDSAVYLCASSPGGSGRLSSETQYFGPGTRLLVL.

The chain has TRBV5-1 and TRBJ2-5, with a weak D call TRBD1 (5 bases). V lost 6 bases, J lost 1 base, and 10 bases lay in between. Germline V gene lookup returns CDR1 SGHRS and CDR2 YFSETQ. This CDR3 region has 13 residues. CDR3 sequence (DNA): TGCGCCAGCACGCCCGACAGCCAAGAGACCCAGTACTTC. Protein: CASTPDSQETQYF.

The chain recombines TRBV2 with TRBJ2-5; 8 nucleotides align to TRBD2. The CDR3 spans 16 residues. V was pared by 6 bases and J by 2 bases, with 11 bases of the junction left unmatched. The germline CDR1 and CDR2 sequences are SNHLY and FYNNEI. DNA of the CDR3: TGTGCCAGCAGAAGGGGCCGGGAGGGTTCACAAGAGACCCAGTACTTC. This gives the protein CASRRGREGSQETQYF. The full variable domain, in which reference TRBV2 and TRBJ2-5 provide the parts outside the CDR3, is EPEVTQTPSHQVTQMGQEVILRCVPISNHLYFYWYRQILGQKVEFLVSFYNNEISEKSEIFDDQFSVERPDGSNFTLKIRSTKLEDSAMYFCASRRGREGSQETQYFGPGTRLLVL.

The chain carries TRBV19 and TRBJ2-5, with a possible D match to TRBD2 (6 bases). This CDR3 has 15 amino acids. The ends were cut back, 4 bases at V and 5 bases at J, with 17 bases in the middle. Germline V gene sequence: CDR1 LNHDA, CDR2 SQIVND (reference sequence). The CDR3 nucleotides are TGTGCCAGTAGTACCGGACCGACTAGTGAGGAGACCCAGTACTTC. The encoded protein is CASSTGPTSEETQYF.

By sample fraction, this clone is medium-sized (0.01 to 0.1%). V usage is TRBV29-1 and J usage is TRBJ2-5; 8 bases fit TRBD2. V dropped 2 bases and J dropped 2; count of bases not matched to a gene: 7. This CDR3 spans 15 amino acids. CDR1 is SQVTM and CDR2 is ANQGSEA in the germline V gene. The CDR3 DNA is TGCAGCGTTGAATTGTCTAGCGGGCGGCAAGAGACCCAGTACTTC. It specifies CSVELSSGRQETQYF.

The V and J genes are TRBV5-6 and TRBJ2-7; 8 bases map to TRBD2. V lost 4 bases, J lost 1 base, and 10 bases stayed unmatched. The CDR3 is 16 residues long. The germline CDR1 and CDR2 sequences are SGHDT and YYEEEE. The CDR3 nucleotides are TGTGCCAGCAGCCCCTTGTCACTAGCGGTTTCCTACGAGCAGTACTTC. Its translation is CASSPLSLAVSYEQYF. The variable domain in full, completed from reference TRBV5-6 and TRBJ2-7, reads DAGVTQSPTHLIKTRGQQVTLRCSPKSGHDTVSWYQQALGQGPQFIFQYYEEEERQRGNFPDRFSGHQFPNYSSELNVNALLLGDSALYLCASSPLSLAVSYEQYFGPGTRLTVT.

The gene calls are TRBV9 and TRBJ1-1; no firm D call. V lost 4 bases and J 4 bases, leaving 17 bases between the germline ends. Germline CDR1 SGDLS, CDR2 YYNGEE. The CDR3 covers 15 residues. The CDR3 DNA reads as TGTGCCAGCAGCCCCCCGGGCGTGGTGGGCACTGAAGCTTTCTTT. Translation gives CASSPPGVVGTEAFF.

This clone has a single count. The chain combines TRBV4-2 with TRBJ2-5; 7 positions agree with TRBD2. The trim removed 4 bases at V and 5 bases at J, leaving 7 bases unmatched. Germline CDR1 LGHNA, CDR2 YNFKEQ. CDR3 length: 14 amino acids. The DNA of the CDR3 is TGTGCCAGCAGCCCCCGGGAGGCGGGTGAGACCCAGTACTTC. Protein sequence: CASSPREAGETQYF.

This chain links TRBV5-6 with TRBJ2-7, with TRBD1 matching 9 bases. The germline V gene has CDR1 SGHDT and CDR2 YYEEEE. Trimming cost V 2 bases and J 4 bases; bases outside gene matches: 10. The CDR3 loop spans 16 amino acids. The CDR3 DNA sequence: TGTGCCAGCAGCTTTTTCACCGGGACAGGGCTATACGAGCAGTACTTC. This translates into CASSFFTGTGLYEQYF.

This chain links TRBV7-2 with TRBJ2-7; 8 bases are shared with TRBD1. V gave up 5 bases and J gave up 3 bases; unmatched junction bases: 12. Germline V gene sequence: CDR1 SGHTA, CDR2 FQGNSA. The CDR3 is 16 amino acids. The CDR3 is CASSPTIRTGNYEQYF. CDR3 nucleotides: TGTGCCAGCAGCCCGACCATTAGGACAGGGAACTACGAGCAGTACTTC.